Here is one T cell receptor beta chain with its context. What it recognizes is unknown. The PCR used 60 Vbeta and 13 Jbeta primers. Measured with immunoSEQ multiplex PCR; TCRdb has only the in-frame clones, and not every one. The sample holds tens of thousands of clones, 45% to 70% seen once. The data derive from a study of cytomegalovirus exposure and HLA in healthy donors. Study outcomes and limitations: Testing in vitro showed three CMV-associated chains specific for CMV antigens. There were some 150 TCR beta chains listed as cytomegalovirus-associated.

This receptor was identified in a human donor in good health. Material for sequencing was PBMCs.

CDR3 loop: CASSQDLSASGGVFAGELFF. The DNA of the CDR3 is TGTGCCAGCAGCCAAGACCTCAGTGCTAGCGGGGGGGTGTTTGCCGGGGAGCTGTTTTTT. This rearrangement joins TRBV4-2 to TRBJ2-2; 12 nucleotides agree with TRBD2. CDR1 and CDR2 (germline): LGHNA, YNFKEQ. V shed 0 bases and J 6 bases; nucleotides not matched to a gene: 14. The length of the CDR3 is 20 residues.